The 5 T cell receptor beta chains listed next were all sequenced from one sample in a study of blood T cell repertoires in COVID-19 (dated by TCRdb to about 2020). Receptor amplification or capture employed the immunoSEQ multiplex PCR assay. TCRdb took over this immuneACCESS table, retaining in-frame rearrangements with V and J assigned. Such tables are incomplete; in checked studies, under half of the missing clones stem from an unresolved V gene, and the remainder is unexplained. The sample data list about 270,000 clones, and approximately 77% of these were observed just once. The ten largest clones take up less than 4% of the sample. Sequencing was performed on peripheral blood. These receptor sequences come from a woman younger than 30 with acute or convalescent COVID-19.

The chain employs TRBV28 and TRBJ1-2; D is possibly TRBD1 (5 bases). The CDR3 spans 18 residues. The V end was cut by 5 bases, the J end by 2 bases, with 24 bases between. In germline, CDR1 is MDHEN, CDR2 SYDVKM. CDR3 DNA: TGTGCCAGCAGTCCGCCCCGGGGACTAAACAGACCCAACTATGGCTACACCTTC. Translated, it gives CASSPPRGLNRPNYGYTF.

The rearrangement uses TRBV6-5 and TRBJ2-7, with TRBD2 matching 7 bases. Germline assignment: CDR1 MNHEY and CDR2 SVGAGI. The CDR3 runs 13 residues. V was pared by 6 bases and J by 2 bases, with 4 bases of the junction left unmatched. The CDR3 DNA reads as TGTGCCAGCAGGGCTAGCGGAACCTACGAGCAGTACTTC. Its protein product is CASRASGTYEQYF.

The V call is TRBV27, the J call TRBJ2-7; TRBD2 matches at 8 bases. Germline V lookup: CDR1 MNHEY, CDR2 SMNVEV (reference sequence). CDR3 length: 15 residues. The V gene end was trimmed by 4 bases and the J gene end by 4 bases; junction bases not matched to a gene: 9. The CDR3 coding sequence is TGTGCCAGCAGTTCACCTACCAGCGGGAGTTACGAGCAGTACTTC. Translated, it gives CASSSPTSGSYEQYF.

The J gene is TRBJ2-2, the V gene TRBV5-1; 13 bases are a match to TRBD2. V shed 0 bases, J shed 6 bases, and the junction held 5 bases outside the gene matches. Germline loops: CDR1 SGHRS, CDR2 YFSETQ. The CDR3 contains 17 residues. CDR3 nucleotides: TGCGCCAGCAGCTTGGCCGCTGGACTAGCGGGAGCCGGGGAGCTGTTTTTT. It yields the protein CASSLAAGLAGAGELFF.

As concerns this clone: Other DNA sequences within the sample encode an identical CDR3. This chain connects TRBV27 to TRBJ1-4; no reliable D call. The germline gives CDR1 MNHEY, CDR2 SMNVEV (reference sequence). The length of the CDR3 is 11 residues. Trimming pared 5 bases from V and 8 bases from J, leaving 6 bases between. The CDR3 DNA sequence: TGTGCCAGCAGTCTCGGGGAAAAACTGTTTTTT. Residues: CASSLGEKLFF.